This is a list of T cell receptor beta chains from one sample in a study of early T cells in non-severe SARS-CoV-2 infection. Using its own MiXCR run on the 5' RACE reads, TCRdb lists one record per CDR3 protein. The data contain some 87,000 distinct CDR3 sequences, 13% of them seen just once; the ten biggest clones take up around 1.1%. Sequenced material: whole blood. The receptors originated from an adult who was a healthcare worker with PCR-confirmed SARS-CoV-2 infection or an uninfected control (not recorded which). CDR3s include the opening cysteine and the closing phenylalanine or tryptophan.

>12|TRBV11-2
CASSQGRETQYF
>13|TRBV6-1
CASSEALGNEQYF
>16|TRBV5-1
CASSLAREGGSTEAFF
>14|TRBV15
CATSGNRGQETQYF
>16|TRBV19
CASSMGLSSSYNEQFF
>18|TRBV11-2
CASSVGLAGGRLGETQYF
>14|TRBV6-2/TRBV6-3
CASSYSESQETQYF
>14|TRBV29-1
CSDPTSGTPETQYF
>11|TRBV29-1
CSAETRNEQFF
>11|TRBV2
CASRTDYEQYF
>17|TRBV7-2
CASSPPRGRSGNQPQHF
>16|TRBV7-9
CASSYGLAGATDTQYF
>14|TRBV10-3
CAISEKERGETQYF
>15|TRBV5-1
CASSLGIFLTDTQYF
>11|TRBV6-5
CASRTGRSHTF
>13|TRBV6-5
CASSTGGYSPLHF
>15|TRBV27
CASSLYTGGGYEQYF
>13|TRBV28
CASISLFSYEQYF
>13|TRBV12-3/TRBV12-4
CASSLGGANTIYF